The entry that follows covers one TCR beta chain sequence. Its target is not known. In building TCR beta libraries, iRepertoire HTBI primers were used together with Arm-PCR of CDR3 regions. TCRdb reprocessed the multiplex PCR reads via MiXCR and lists one record per CDR3 protein. The sample holds about 420,000 distinct CDR3 sequences, about a quarter seen once. The sample is drawn from a study of regulatory T cells in long-lasting Graves disease. About the study: Over 5 years of antithyroid drugs plus positive TSH receptor antibodies defined persistent Graves' disease. Points from the study as a whole: TCR diversity was lower in persistent Graves' patients than in newly diagnosed ones. Favored gene segments in persistent disease were TRBV28, TRBJ1-2 and TRBJ2-5. New patients shared fewer public clonotypes (around 970) than persistent patients did (2,741).

The germline V gene encodes CDR1 SGHRS and CDR2 YFSETQ. The ends were cut back, 4 bases at V and 3 bases at J, with 19 bases in the middle. The CDR3 is 17 amino acids. Documented time point: persistent/refractory GD, antithyroid drugs over 5 years with positive TRAb. The TCR library was made from RNA that had been extracted from PBMCs in TRIzol. The V gene is TRBV5-1, the J gene TRBJ2-2; D unclear. This clonotype was obtained from a female donor with Graves disease. Sample: peripheral blood mononuclear cells (PBMCs), taken when the disease was refractory, from a patient treated with antithyroid drugs. In nucleotides, the CDR3 is TGCGCCAGCAGCCCCGTAGTACCGAGCAGACACACCGGGGAGCTGTTTTTT. This encodes CASSPVVPSRHTGELFF.